Listed here are 11 T cell receptor beta chains from one sample, sequenced in a study of shared clonotypes between healthy human individuals. Some clones are missing from TCRdb's copy, which holds only in-frame ones; the method was immunoSEQ multiplex PCR. Counted here are some 600,000 clones, 95% to 96% occurring once; the ten biggest clones make up less than 0.13%. It was CD45RO-negative cells, positively selected for CCR7, that made up naive CD8 cells, with terminally differentiated effector memory CD45RA+ cells excluded. The sample comprised naive CD8+ T cells sorted from blood. Receptors originate from a woman aged 25 to 39 in good health.

V and J are TRBV27 and TRBJ2-1; D is ambiguous. Germline assignment: CDR1 MNHEY and CDR2 SMNVEV (reference sequence). The CDR3 has 14 amino acids. Trimming stripped 2 bases from V and 10 bases from J, with 15 bases between. The CDR3 sequence: CASSLSTEVGEQFF. The CDR3 coding sequence is TGTGCCAGCAGTTTAAGCACCGAGGTCGGGGAGCAGTTCTTC.

The rearrangement joins TRBV30 to TRBJ1-1, with D possibly matching TRBD1 (5 bases). CDR3 size: 14 residues. From germline, CDR1 is GTSNPN and CDR2 SVGIG (reference sequence). Trimming shortened V by 4 bases and J by 0 bases, and 12 bases separated the two germline ends. The CDR3 DNA follows: TGTGCCTGGACCCCCGGGACCATGAACACTGAAGCTTTCTTT. Its protein is CAWTPGTMNTEAFF.

To note about this clone: Other DNA sequences in the sample encode the same CDR3. The rearrangement uses TRBV6-5 and TRBJ2-1; D gene unclear. In germline, CDR1 is MNHEY, CDR2 SVGAGI. CDR3 size: 11 residues. V was trimmed by 3 bases and J by 7 bases, leaving 4 bases between them. The CDR3 nucleotides read TGTGCCAGCAGTTATGGGAATGAGCAGTTCTTC. Residues: CASSYGNEQFF.

The chain uses TRBV19 and TRBJ2-1, with no clear D. CDR3 size: 14 residues. The V gene's germline CDR1 is LNHDA and CDR2 SQIVND (reference sequence). The V and J ends lost 5 bases and 4 bases respectively, with 12 bases between them. The CDR3 nucleotides are TGTGCCAGTAGTTCCAGGACCGATTACAATGAGCAGTTCTTC. The encoded protein is CASSSRTDYNEQFF. Based on the CDR3 plus reference TRBV19 and TRBJ2-1, the full variable domain is DGGITQSPKYLFRKEGQNVTLSCEQNLNHDAMYWYRQDPGQGLRLIYYSQIVNDFQKGDIAEGYSVSREKKESFPLTVTSAQKNPTAFYLCASSSRTDYNEQFFGPGTRLTVL.

This rearrangement joins TRBV28 to TRBJ2-7; 10 nucleotides agree with TRBD2. This CDR3 has 14 amino acids. V lost 2 bases, J lost 3 bases, and 1 base stayed unmatched. Germline-derived CDR1 and CDR2 are MDHEN and SYDVKM. CDR3 sequence: CASSLLAGVYEQYF. The CDR3 DNA is TGTGCCAGCAGTTTACTAGCGGGAGTCTACGAGCAGTACTTC.

This sequence joins TRBV27 and TRBJ2-2, with 12 bases lining up with TRBD2. The V segment lost 4 bases and the J segment 7 bases; nucleotides outside the gene matches: 4. The CDR3 loop spans 15 amino acids. Germline assignment: CDR1 MNHEY and CDR2 SMNVEV (reference sequence). Written as DNA, the CDR3 is TGTGCCAGCAGTTGGGGGACTAGCGGGTTCGGGGAGCTGTTTTTT. Translated, it gives CASSWGTSGFGELFF.

The chain uses TRBV9 and TRBJ2-7; 7 bases line up with TRBD2. The CDR3 runs 13 residues. The J segment lost 7 bases and the V segment lost 3 bases, leaving 7 bases of the junction unmatched. Per germline, CDR1 SGDLS and CDR2 YYNGEE. The CDR3 nucleotides are TGTGCCAGCAGCGCGGGAGGCGCCGGGGAGCAGTACTTC. This gives the protein CASSAGGAGEQYF.

CDR3 in DNA: TGTGCCAGCAGTTACCAATTTAGCGGGGAGCTGTTTTTT. Translation: CASSYQFSGELFF. The J gene is TRBJ2-2, the V gene TRBV6-5, with D hard to call. The V and J ends lost 2 bases and 7 bases respectively, with 8 bases between them. The germline V gene has CDR1 MNHEY and CDR2 SVGAGI. The CDR3 is made up of 13 amino acids.

This clone was recorded once. The rearrangement uses TRBV19 and TRBJ1-3; D possibly corresponds to TRBD1 (6 bases). Deletions cut 4 bases from V and 5 bases from J, with 15 bases between. Germline CDR1 LNHDA, CDR2 SQIVND (reference sequence). The CDR3 has 15 amino acids. CDR3 nucleotide sequence: TGTGCCAGTAGTACCCTCTTGGACAGACGAAACACCATATATTTT. This codes for CASSTLLDRRNTIYF.

The rearrangement joins TRBV27 to TRBJ1-1; 8 positions agree with TRBD1. CDR1 is MNHEY, CDR2 SMNVEV, per germline (reference sequence). This CDR3 is built from 16 residues. V was clipped by 0 bases and J by 4 bases; unmatched bases: 7. CDR3 protein: CASSLSQGAGGTEAFF. The DNA of the CDR3 is TGTGCCAGCAGTTTATCCCAGGGGGCGGGAGGCACTGAAGCTTTCTTT.

V is TRBV11-1 and J is TRBJ2-7; 16 nucleotides line up with TRBD2. The CDR3 loop spans 17 amino acids. The trim removed 3 bases at V and 4 bases at J, leaving 6 bases unmatched. Per the germline V gene, CDR1 is SGHAT and CDR2 is FQDESV (reference sequence). CDR3 in amino acids: CASSLGLAGGPRYEQYF. As DNA, the CDR3 is TGTGCCAGCAGCTTGGGACTAGCGGGAGGGCCAAGGTACGAGCAGTACTTC. Full variable domain (remainder filled in from reference TRBV11-1 and TRBJ2-7): EAEVAQSPRYKITEKSQAVAFWCDPISGHATLYWYRQILGQGPELLVQFQDESVVDDSQLPKDRFSAERLKGVDSTLKIQPAELGDSAMYLCASSLGLAGGPRYEQYFGPGTRLTVT.